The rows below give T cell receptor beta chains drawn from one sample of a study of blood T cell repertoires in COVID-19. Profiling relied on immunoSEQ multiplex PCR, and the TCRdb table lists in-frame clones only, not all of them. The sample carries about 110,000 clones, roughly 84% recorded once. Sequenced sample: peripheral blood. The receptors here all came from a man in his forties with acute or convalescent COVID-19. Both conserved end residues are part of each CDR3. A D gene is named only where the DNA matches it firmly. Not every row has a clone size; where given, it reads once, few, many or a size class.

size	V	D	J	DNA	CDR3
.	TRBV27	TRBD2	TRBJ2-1	TGTGCCAGCAGGTCCAGCGGGACCGGTAATGAGCAGTTCTTC	CASRSSGTGNEQFF
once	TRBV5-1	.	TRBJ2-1	TGCGCCAGCAGCTTGGACCCGAGCTCCTACAATGAGCAGTTCTTC	CASSLDPSSYNEQFF
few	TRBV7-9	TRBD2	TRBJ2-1	TGTGCCAGCAGCTTACTAGCGGTACCCTACAATGAGCAGTTCTTC	CASSLLAVPYNEQFF
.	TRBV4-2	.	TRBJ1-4	TGTGCCAGCAGCCACCCTCGGGGGGGCGAGGGTGAAAAACTGTTTTTT	CASSHPRGGEGEKLFF
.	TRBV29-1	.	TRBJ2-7	TGCAGCGTGTGGGGGGTTCGGGAGCAGTACTTC	CSVWGVREQYF
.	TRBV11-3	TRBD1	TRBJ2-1	TGTGCCAGCAGCTTAGGGGGACAGGGCTACAATGAGCAGTTCTTC	CASSLGGQGYNEQFF
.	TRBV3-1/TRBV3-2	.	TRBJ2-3	TGTGCCAGCAGCCAAGACCCAAAAAGGGGGGGGCTCGACACAGATACGCAGTATTTT	CASSQDPKRGGLDTDTQYF
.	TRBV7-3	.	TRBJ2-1	TGTGCCAGCAGCCACGGGGTGAATGAGCAGTTCTTC	CASSHGVNEQFF
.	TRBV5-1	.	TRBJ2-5	TGCGCCAGCAGCTTTTCCTCCGGAGGGGCCCAGTACTTC	CASSFSSGGAQYF
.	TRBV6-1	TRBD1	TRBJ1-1	TGTGCCACGAAAAAGGGGACAGGGAGAGGCACTGAAGCTTTCTTT	CATKKGTGRGTEAFF
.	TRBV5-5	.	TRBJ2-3	TGTGCCAGCAGCTTGGCGTACACAGATACGCAGTATTTT	CASSLAYTDTQYF
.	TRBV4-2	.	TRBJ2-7	TGTGCCAGCAGCCAAGACAGGGTCGGCTCCTACGAGCAGTACTTC	CASSQDRVGSYEQYF
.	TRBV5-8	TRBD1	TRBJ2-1	TGTGCCAGCAGCTTATCCGGGACAGCACTATACAATGAGCAGTTCTTC	CASSLSGTALYNEQFF
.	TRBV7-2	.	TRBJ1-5	TGTGCCAGCAGCGCAAACAGGGCCAATCAGCCCCAGCATTTT	CASSANRANQPQHF
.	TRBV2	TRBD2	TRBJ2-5	TGTGCCAGCAGGAGGAGCGGGGAGCAGTACTTC	CASRRSGEQYF
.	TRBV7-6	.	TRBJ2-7	TGTGCCAGCAGCTTATCTGGGGGGGCTTTCTACGAGCAGTACTTC	CASSLSGGAFYEQYF
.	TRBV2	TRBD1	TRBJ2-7	TGTGCCAGCAGCCGGGACAGGGGATCCTACGAGCAGTACTTC	CASSRDRGSYEQYF
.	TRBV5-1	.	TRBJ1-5	TGCGCCAGCAGCCCCGGACAGAAAGATCAGCCCCAGCATTTT	CASSPGQKDQPQHF
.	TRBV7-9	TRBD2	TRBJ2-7	TGTGCCAGCAGCTTCGCTAGCGGCTCCTACGAGCAGTACTTC	CASSFASGSYEQYF
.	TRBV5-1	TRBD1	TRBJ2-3	TGCGCCAGCAGCTTGGTAATAGGACAGGGGGCCGATACGCAGTATTTT	CASSLVIGQGADTQYF
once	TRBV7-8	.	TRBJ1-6	TGTGCCAGCAGCCCCCGGACAGCTAGGAATTCACCCCTCCACTTT	CASSPRTARNSPLHF
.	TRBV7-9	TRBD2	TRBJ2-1	TGTGCCAGCAGCCTCAGGACTAGCGGGTCCCATGAGCAGTTCTTC	CASSLRTSGSHEQFF
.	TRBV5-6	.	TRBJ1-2	TGTGCCAGCAGCTTTCCGCAGACAGTATACTATGGCTACACCTTC	CASSFPQTVYYGYTF
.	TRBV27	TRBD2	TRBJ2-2	TGTGCCAGCAGCCTCCAGCAGGCTAGCGGGAGGAACACCGGGGAGCTGTTTTTT	CASSLQQASGRNTGELFF
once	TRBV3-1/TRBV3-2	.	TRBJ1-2	TGTGCCAGCAGCCAAGACGGCTATGGCTACACCTTC	CASSQDGYGYTF
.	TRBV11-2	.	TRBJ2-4	TGTGCCAGCAGCTCCCCTAGCGTTCCCAAAAACATTCAGTACTTC	CASSSPSVPKNIQYF
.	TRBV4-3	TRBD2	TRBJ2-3	TGCGCCAGCAGCCAAGATCTCTTTAGCGGGGGGCCCCCAGATACGCAGTATTTT	CASSQDLFSGGPPDTQYF
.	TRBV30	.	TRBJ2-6	TGTGCCTGGAGTCACGGTGGGGCCAACGTCCTGACTTTC	CAWSHGGANVLTF
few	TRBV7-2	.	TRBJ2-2	TGTGCCAGCAGTTTCCTGGAGGCCGGGGAGCTGTTTTTT	CASSFLEAGELFF
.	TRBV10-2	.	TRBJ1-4	TGCGCCAGCAGTGGGAGACTCGAAAAACTGTTTTTT	CASSGRLEKLFF
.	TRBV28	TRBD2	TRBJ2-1	TGTGCCAGCAATCGCGCCGGGACTAGCGGGAGAAGTGAGCAGTTCTTC	CASNRAGTSGRSEQFF
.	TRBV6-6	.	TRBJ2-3	TGTGCCAGCAGTCCTGAGGCCGATACGCAGTATTTT	CASSPEADTQYF
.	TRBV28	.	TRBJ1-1	TGTGCCAGCAGTAGTCCCCGGGACAAGAACACTGAAGCTTTCTTT	CASSSPRDKNTEAFF
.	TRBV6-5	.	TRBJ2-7	TGTGCCAGCAGTTCCGGGATTACGGAGTACTTC	CASSSGITEYF
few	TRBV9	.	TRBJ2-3	TGTGCCAGCAGCGGGGGACGGGAGGATACGCAGTATTTT	CASSGGREDTQYF
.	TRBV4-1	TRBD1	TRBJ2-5	TGCGCCAGCAGCCCGGACAGGGCGGGCGAGACCCAGTACTTC	CASSPDRAGETQYF
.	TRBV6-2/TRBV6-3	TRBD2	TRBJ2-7	TGTGCCAGCAGTTATCCGGGACTAGCGGGGGAGCAGTACTTC	CASSYPGLAGEQYF
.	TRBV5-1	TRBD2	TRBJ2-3	TGCGCCAGCAGCTCCGGGGGGGCCCTCGATACGCAGTATTTT	CASSSGGALDTQYF
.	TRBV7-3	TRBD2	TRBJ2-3	TGTGCCAGCAGCTTGGGACTAGCGGGACCGAACATAGATACGCAGTATTTT	CASSLGLAGPNIDTQYF
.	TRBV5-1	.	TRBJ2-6	TGCGCCAGCAGCCGGTCAGGGAATACTGGGGCCAACGTCCTGACTTTC	CASSRSGNTGANVLTF
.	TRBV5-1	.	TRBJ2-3	TGCGCCAGCCGAGGAGAGCGGGCAGATACGCAGTATTTT	CASRGERADTQYF
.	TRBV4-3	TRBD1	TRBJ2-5	TGCGCCAGCAGCCCCTACAGGGGCCAAGAGACCCAGTACTTC	CASSPYRGQETQYF
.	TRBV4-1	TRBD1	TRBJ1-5	TGCGCCAGCAGCCCAAGACAGGGTGGTCAGCCCCAGCATTTT	CASSPRQGGQPQHF
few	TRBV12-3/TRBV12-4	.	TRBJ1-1	TGTGCCAGCAACATCCCGGGAAGGCTTGAAGCTTTCTTT	CASNIPGRLEAFF
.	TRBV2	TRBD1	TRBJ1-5	TGTGCCAGCGAGCGACAGGGCGCGTATAGCAATCAGCCCCAGCATTTT	CASERQGAYSNQPQHF
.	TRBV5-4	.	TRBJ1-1	TGTGCCAGCAGCGAACAGCCCATGAACACTGAAGCTTTCTTT	CASSEQPMNTEAFF
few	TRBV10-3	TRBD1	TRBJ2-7	TGTGCCATCAGTAAACAAGGGGGCCAGGGTTCCTACGAGCAGTACTTC	CAISKQGGQGSYEQYF
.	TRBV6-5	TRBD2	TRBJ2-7	TGTGCCAGCAGTCCGCACGGGACTAGCGCCTACGAGCAGTACTTC	CASSPHGTSAYEQYF